This T cell receptor beta chain was retrieved from a study of molecular identifiers for immune sequencing clone quantification. Study-level background: Replicate experiments divided RNA from about 20,000 or 100,000 naive CD8 cells into five parts and sequenced four. Broader study findings: Effector cells kept over 98% of their molecules in clones above 20 RNA copies, while naive cells kept under 1% there. Barcodes shared by identical TCR molecules could lead to underestimated sizes of highly expanded clones.

TCRdb re-called the PCR reads through MiXCR, storing one row per CDR3 protein. The repertoire consists of around 25,000 distinct CDR3 sequences, with 15% to 20% occurring once and the leading ten covering 0.9% to 1%. Naive CD8 libraries used 20,000 to 1,000,000 sorted cells and 10%, 30% or 50% RNA. The sample holds many counts of this clonotype. Antigen specificity is unknown. Sequenced material: naive CD8+ T cells from blood, with Jurkat cell RNA spiked in. Subset given: FACS-sorted CD8+CD4-CCR7+CD45RA+ naive T cells. This sequence was found in a human donor in good health. Some libraries in this study had Jurkat cell RNA spiked in.

Here the CDR3 DNA reads TGTGCCAGCAGTTACTCGAACAGAAATGAGCAGTTCTTC. It specifies CASSYSNRNEQFF. The chain combines TRBV6-5 with TRBJ2-1; D is unresolved. Germline V gives CDR1 MNHEY, CDR2 SVGAGI. Trimming left V 0 bases short and J 7 bases short, with 7 bases between. The CDR3 sequence is 13 residues long.